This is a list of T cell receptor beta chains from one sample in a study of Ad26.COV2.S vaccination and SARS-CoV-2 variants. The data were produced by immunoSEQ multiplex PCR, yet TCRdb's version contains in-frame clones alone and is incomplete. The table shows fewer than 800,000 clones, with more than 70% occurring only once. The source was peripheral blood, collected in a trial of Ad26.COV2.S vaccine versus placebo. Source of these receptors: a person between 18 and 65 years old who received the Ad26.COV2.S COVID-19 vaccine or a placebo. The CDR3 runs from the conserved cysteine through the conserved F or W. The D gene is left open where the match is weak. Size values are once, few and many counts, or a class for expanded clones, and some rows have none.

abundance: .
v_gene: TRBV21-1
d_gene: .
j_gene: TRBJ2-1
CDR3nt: TGTGCCAGCAGCAAAGTAAGGGAGTCCGCCTACAATGAGCAGTTCTTC
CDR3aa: CASSKVRESAYNEQFF

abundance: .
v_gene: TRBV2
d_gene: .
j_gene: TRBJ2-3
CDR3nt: TGTGCCAGCACCTCCCAGGCGGGATTTAGCACAGATACGCAGTATTTT
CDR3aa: CASTSQAGFSTDTQYF

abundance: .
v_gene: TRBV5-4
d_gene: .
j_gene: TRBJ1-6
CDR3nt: TGTGCCAGCAGCTTGGACACCAATTCACCCCTCCACTTT
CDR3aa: CASSLDTNSPLHF

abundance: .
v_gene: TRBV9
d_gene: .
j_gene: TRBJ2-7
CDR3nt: TGTGCCAGCAGCGTAGGGGGGCTAGCGAAGAGCTACGAGCAGTACTTC
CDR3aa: CASSVGGLAKSYEQYF

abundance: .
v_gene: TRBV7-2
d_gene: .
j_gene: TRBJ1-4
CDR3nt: TGTGCCAGCAGCTTAGTTGTGGCGGATGAAAAACTGTTTTTT
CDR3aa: CASSLVVADEKLFF

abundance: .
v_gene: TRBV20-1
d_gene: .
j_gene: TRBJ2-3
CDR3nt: TGCAGTGCACTCATAGGAGATACGCAGTATTTT
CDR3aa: CSALIGDTQYF

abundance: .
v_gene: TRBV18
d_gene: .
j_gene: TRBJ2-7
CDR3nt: TGTGCCAGCTCTCGGGAGTACGAGCAGTACTTC
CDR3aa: CASSREYEQYF

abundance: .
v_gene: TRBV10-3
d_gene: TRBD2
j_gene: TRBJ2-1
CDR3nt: TGTGCCATCAGTGGTTTAGCGGGCTACGATGAGCAGTTCTTC
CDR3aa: CAISGLAGYDEQFF

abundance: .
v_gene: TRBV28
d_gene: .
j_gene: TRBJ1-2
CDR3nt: TGTGCCAGCAGTTTAGAAGTCACCCTGCTACGGCGTGTGAGTGGGGGCTACACCTTC
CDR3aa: CASSLEVTLLRRVSGGYTF

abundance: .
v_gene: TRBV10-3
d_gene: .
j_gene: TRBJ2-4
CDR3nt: TGTGCCATCAGTGAAGATCGGGCCAAAAACATTCAGTACTTC
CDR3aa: CAISEDRAKNIQYF

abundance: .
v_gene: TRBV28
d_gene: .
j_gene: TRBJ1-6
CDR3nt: TGTGCCAGCCGTAGTCCGGGACCAAATAATTCACCCCTCCACTTT
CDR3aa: CASRSPGPNNSPLHF

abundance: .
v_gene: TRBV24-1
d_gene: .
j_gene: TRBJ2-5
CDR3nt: TGTGCCACCAGTGATGCTGAGGGGCCCGGGGAGACCCAGTACTTC
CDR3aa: CATSDAEGPGETQYF

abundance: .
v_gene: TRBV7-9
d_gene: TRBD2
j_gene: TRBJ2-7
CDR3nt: TGTGCCAGCAGCTATAGCGGGAGTAACTTTCGCGAGCAGTACTTC
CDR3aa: CASSYSGSNFREQYF

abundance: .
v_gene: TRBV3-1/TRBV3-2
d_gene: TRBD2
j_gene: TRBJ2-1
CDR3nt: TGTGCCAGCAGCCAAGGACTAGCGGGGGTCAATGAGCAGTTCTTC
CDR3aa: CASSQGLAGVNEQFF

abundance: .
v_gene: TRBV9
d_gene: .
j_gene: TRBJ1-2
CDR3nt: TGTGCCAGCAGCCCTCACGGCCCGTATGGCTACACCTTC
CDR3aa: CASSPHGPYGYTF

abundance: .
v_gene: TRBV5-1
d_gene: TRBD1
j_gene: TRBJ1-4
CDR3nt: TGCGCCAGCAGCGTGGGACAGGGCTATGAAAAACTGTTTTTT
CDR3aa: CASSVGQGYEKLFF

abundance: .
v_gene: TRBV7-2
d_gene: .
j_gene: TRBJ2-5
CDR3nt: TGTGCCAGCAGTCGCCTGCGAGGTTCAGAGACCCAGTACTTC
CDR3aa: CASSRLRGSETQYF

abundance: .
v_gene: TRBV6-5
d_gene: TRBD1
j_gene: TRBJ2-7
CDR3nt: TGTGCCAGCAGTTACTCCCGGACAGGGGACTACGAGCAGTACTTC
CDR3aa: CASSYSRTGDYEQYF

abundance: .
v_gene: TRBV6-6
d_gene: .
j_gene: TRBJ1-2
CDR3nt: TGTGCCGCCAACGGGGGTGGCTACACCTTC
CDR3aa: CAANGGGYTF

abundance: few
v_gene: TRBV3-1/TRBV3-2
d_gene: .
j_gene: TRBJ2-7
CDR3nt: TGTGCCAGCAGCCAAGAAGGGCAACTCTACGAGCAGTACTTC
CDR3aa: CASSQEGQLYEQYF